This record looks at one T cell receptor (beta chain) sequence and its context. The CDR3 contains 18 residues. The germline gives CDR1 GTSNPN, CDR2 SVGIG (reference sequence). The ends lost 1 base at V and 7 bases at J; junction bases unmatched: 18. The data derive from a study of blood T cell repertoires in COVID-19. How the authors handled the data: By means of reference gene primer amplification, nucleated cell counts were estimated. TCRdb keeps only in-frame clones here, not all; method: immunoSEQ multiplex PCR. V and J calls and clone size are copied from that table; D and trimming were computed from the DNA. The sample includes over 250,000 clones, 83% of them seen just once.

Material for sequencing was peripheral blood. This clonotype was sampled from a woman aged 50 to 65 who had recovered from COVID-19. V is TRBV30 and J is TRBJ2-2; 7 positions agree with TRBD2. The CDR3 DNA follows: TGTGCCTGGAGTGACGTAGGTAGCGGGTCTCCTTTCGGCGGGGAGCTGTTTTTT. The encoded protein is CAWSDVGSGSPFGGELFF. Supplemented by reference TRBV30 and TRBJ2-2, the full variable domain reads SQTIHQWPATLVQPVGSPLSLECTVEGTSNPNLYWYRQAAGRGLQLLFYSVGIGQISSEVPQNLSASRPQDRQFILSSKKLLLSDSGFYLCAWSDVGSGSPFGGELFFGEGSRLTVL.